This T cell receptor beta chain was observed in a study of cytomegalovirus exposure and HLA in healthy donors. Study findings and constraints: In a later analysis, a missense DCLRE1C variant was linked to TCR beta V- and J-gene trimming. Prior analysis indicated that the majority of TCR beta V segments exhibited productivity approximately 90% or approximately 30% of the time. Highly shared variants forming one cluster were likely a sequencing artifact.

The PCR employed 60 Vbeta primers together with 13 Jbeta primers. Generated by immunoSEQ multiplex PCR, the TCRdb table keeps only in-frame clones and is missing some. The sample consists of about 150,000 clones, more than 60% of them appearing once. This CDR3 comprises 13 residues. Looked up from germline, CDR1 is SNHLY and CDR2 is FYNNEI. For this clone: Antigen: not known. The junction departs from germline at one end; a sequencing error may be responsible.

J is TRBJ2-1 and V is TRBV2; possible D gene TRBD2, 6 bases. The clonotype was recovered from a woman aged 25 to 39 in good health and CMV-seropositive. The sequencing sample was made of PBMCs. The CDR3 protein is CASSRDSDNEQFF. CDR3 DNA: TGTGCCAGCAGTAGGGACTCCGACAATGAGCAGTTCTTC.